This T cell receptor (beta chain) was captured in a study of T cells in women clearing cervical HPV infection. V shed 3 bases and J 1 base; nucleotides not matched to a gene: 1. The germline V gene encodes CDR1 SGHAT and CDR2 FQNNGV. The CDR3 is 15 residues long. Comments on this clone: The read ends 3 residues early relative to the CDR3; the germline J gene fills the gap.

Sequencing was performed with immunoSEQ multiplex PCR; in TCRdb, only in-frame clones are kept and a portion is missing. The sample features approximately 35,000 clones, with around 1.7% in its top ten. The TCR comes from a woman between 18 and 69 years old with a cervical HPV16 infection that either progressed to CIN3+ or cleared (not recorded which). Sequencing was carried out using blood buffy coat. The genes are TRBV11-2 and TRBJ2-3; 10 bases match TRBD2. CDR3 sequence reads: CASSFTSGGTDTQYF. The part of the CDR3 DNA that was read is TGTGCCAGCAGCTTCACTAGCGGGGGCACAGATACG.